This T cell receptor beta chain was identified in a study of PD-L1 blockade in urothelial cancer (dated 2017 in TCRdb). Broadly, across the study: Every patient began therapy in 2014 and was given atezolizumab 1,200 mg intravenously every 3 weeks. About 90% of the 29 patients were males with bladder-origin urothelial cancer, and about 60% of the roughly 30 reported a prior smoking history. An ECOG performance status of 0 or 1 was recorded for the patients, and 0 to 3 prior chemotherapy regimens had been received by the patients. Blood samples were analyzed at two time points: 3 weeks after treatment start (second dose) and 6 weeks after treatment start. Blood samples gave median yields of about 140,000 T cells and 82,636 unique TCRs, along with a median clonality of 0.080. The study, an exploratory multi-omic analysis, examined somatic, immune and clinical correlates of response to PD-L1 blockade with atezolizumab in urothelial cancer. Pretreatment tumor samples, along with matched peripheral blood serially collected before and after atezolizumab treatment, were subjected to TCR sequencing. Progression-free survival longer than 6 months counted as durable clinical benefit, and TCR features were additionally tested against both progression-free and overall survival. In the same patients, pretreatment tumors underwent whole exome sequencing and RNA sequencing in addition to TCR sequencing. Nine patients reached durable clinical benefit, while about 20 patients did not. Over 28 patients had pretreatment blood TCR-seq, some 25 had at least one posttreatment blood collection, and some 25 had tumor TCR-seq. Points the paper makes about the study in general: A pretreatment peripheral blood TCR clonality below the median was linked to improved progression-free and overall survival. Patients with durable benefit showed greater expansion of tumor-associated TCR clones in peripheral blood 3 weeks after starting treatment (n = 22, p = 0.022). Because the sample size was small (n ≈ 27) and many exploratory analyses were performed, the results are intended to be hypothesis-generating.

As for this clone: Its antigen is still unknown. No base-level quality is on record; no much larger clone is a single base apart.

Synthetic TCR analog templates were spiked into each PCR to estimate absolute template abundance from read counts. Using the immunoSEQ assay, TCRbeta CDR3 regions were amplified from genomic DNA with bias-controlled V and J gene primers. Sequencing of rearranged TCRbeta segments was performed at approximately 20X coverage. Per the source publication's procedure: Sequencing errors were corrected by clustering, and CDR3s were annotated against IMGT so that V, D and J genes could be assigned. Downstream analyses used only productive TCRbeta rearrangements and left out out-of-frame or stop-codon sequences. To compute clonality, Shannon entropy was normalized by the log of the number of unique productive sequences and then subtracted from one. Fisher's exact test with Benjamini-Hochberg correction, at a threshold of adjusted p below 0.01, was used to find clones that differed between time points or between blood and tumor. TCRdb took over this immuneACCESS table, retaining in-frame rearrangements with V and J assigned. Such tables are incomplete; in checked studies, under half of the missing clones stem from an unresolved V gene, and the remainder is unexplained. The V and J calls and clone size come from that table; D and trimming were worked out from the DNA. The sample data list about 84,000 clones, and roughly 82% of these were observed just once. 9% to 9.5% of the sample is held by the ten biggest clonotypes.

A total of some 30 patients with locally advanced or metastatic urothelial carcinoma, treated at Memorial Sloan Kettering on a trial protocol, made up the cohort. Peripheral blood mononuclear cells were collected pretreatment and during treatment, at between 1 and 8 total time points per patient. The Qiagen DNeasy Blood extraction kit was used to purify genomic DNA from total PBMCs and from tumor samples. Collected pretreatment and during treatment, PBMCs were isolated and stored as previously described. The CDR3, cysteine through phenylalanine, is 15 amino acids long. The sequence is cut down to CDR3 DNA, 45 bases in frame from base 1. From the germline V gene, CDR1 is SGHNT and CDR2 is YENEEA. V sheds 4 bases and J sheds 0 bases, leaving 10 bases between their ends.

The V and J genes are TRBV11-3 and TRBJ1-3; the D segment could be TRBD1, given 6 matching bases. The receptor was derived from a man in his 70s with urothelial cancer. The sample consisted of PBMCs, taken around atezolizumab (anti-PD-L1) treatment. Here the CDR3 is given as CASSSTGISGNTIYF. The DNA reads TGTGCCAGCAGCTCTACAGGGATCTCTGGAAACACCATATATTTT.